The text below deals with one TCR beta chain. Its antigen is as yet unknown. Germline loops: CDR1 SGHNT, CDR2 YENEEA. V was clipped by 6 bases and J by 3 bases, with 16 bases between them. This CDR3 is 15 amino acids long. These data are taken from a study of Ad26.COV2.S vaccination and SARS-CoV-2 variants. Study-wide points: Those who received vaccine or placebo ended up with similar non-spike TCR breadth.

This sample's treatment: roughly 19 received Ad26.COV2.S at low or high dose, single or two shots; several received placebo; per-sample allocation not given. Each sample was drawn 63 days after the first injection (of vaccine or placebo). A Boston adult aged 18-55 years was the donor. Libraries were prepared by immunoSEQ multiplex PCR; TCRdb keeps only in-frame clonotypes and omits some of them. The sample contains over 400,000 clones, over 80% of which appear only once. The J gene is TRBJ2-3, the V gene TRBV11-3; D is possibly TRBD1 (6 bases). The material was peripheral blood, obtained in a trial of Ad26.COV2.S vaccine versus placebo. This TCR derives from a person aged 18-65 years who received the Ad26.COV2.S COVID-19 vaccine or a placebo. CDR3 in amino acids: CASSLQGYTTDTQYF. In DNA form, the CDR3 reads TGTGCCAGCAGTTTACAGGGTTACACGACAGATACGCAGTATTTT.